What follows is one TCR beta chain and its context. Its cognate antigen is unknown. Target depth was 1 in 200,000 to 1 in 1 million T cells, about 10x per clonotype. Generated by immunoSEQ multiplex PCR, the TCRdb table keeps only in-frame clones and is missing some. Here the sample spans roughly 150,000 clones, roughly four fifths being singletons. From cryopreserved PBMCs came roughly 2 micrograms of genomic DNA used for TCR beta libraries. This sample stems from a study of cytotoxic CD8 clonotypes in ibrutinib-treated CLL. The overall study: Around 25 partial and 2 complete responses; at median 68 months, around 14 remitted, 12 progressed. Broader study findings: Clonality went up at ibrutinib response and then declined back toward baseline at progression.

The V segment lost 6 bases and the J segment 5 bases; nucleotides outside the gene matches: 7. The CDR3 sequence is 14 residues long. Germline-derived CDR1 and CDR2 are KGHSH and LQKENI. This chain links TRBV18 with TRBJ2-1, with 7 bases lining up with TRBD2. The sample here was PBMCs, taken after 12 months of ibrutinib treatment. The TCR sequence derives from a human donor with chronic lymphocytic leukemia. Written as DNA, the CDR3 is TGTGCCAGCTCGCCCATTCGGGGGGACAATGAGCAGTTCTTC. Protein sequence: CASSPIRGDNEQFF. The whole variable domain, filled in from reference TRBV18 and TRBJ2-1, reads NAGVMQNPRHLVRRRGQEARLRCSPMKGHSHVYWYRQLPEEGLKFMVYLQKENIIDESGMPKERFSAEFPKEGPSILRIQQVVRGDSAAYFCASSPIRGDNEQFFGPGTRLTVL.